This T cell receptor beta chain was identified during a study of Ad26.COV2.S vaccination and SARS-CoV-2 variants. Using immunoSEQ multiplex PCR, the repertoire was profiled, and TCRdb retains in-frame clones only, with some absent. The repertoire holds under 600,000 clones, with nearly 90% as singletons. A few counts support this clone. Treatment meaning: 19 received Ad26.COV2.S at low or high dose, single or two shots; 5 received placebo; per-sample allocation not given. Specimen acquisition occurred on day 63 following the initial vaccine or placebo injection. Per germline, CDR1 MNHNY and CDR2 SVGAGI (reference sequence). This CDR3 is 13 amino acids long. V lost 6 bases and J lost 0, with 9 bases in between.

This clonotype was obtained from a person aged 18-65 years who received the Ad26.COV2.S COVID-19 vaccine or a placebo. The sequences come from peripheral blood, collected in a trial of Ad26.COV2.S vaccine versus placebo. The rearrangement uses TRBV6-6 and TRBJ2-7; D gene uncertain. CDR3 protein: CASSPATSYEQYF. The CDR3 DNA is TGTGCCAGCAGCCCCGCTACCTCCTACGAGCAGTACTTC.